The 23 T cell receptor beta chains presented below share a single source sample, sequenced in a study of PD-L1 blockade in urothelial cancer. Sample time point: pretreatment peripheral blood. Clones were read by immunoSEQ multiplex PCR, and TCRdb kept only the in-frame ones, dropping some. The table lists approximately 71,000 clones, about four fifths of them singletons. This specimen consisted of PBMCs, obtained around atezolizumab (anti-PD-L1) treatment. These receptors were taken from an older woman with urothelial cancer.

The table lists this clone with a count of one. The chain recombines TRBV11-2 with TRBJ2-5, with D tentatively TRBD1 (6 bases). Germline values: CDR1 SGHAT, CDR2 FQNNGV. V lost 6 bases to trimming and J lost 5 bases, with 19 bases between them. The CDR3 sequence is 15 residues long. As DNA, the CDR3 is TGTGCCAGCAGTTGGGGGCCGGACGCGCTGGAGACCCAGTACTTC. This codes for CASSWGPDALETQYF. The entire variable domain, with the rest obtained from reference TRBV11-2 and TRBJ2-5, is as follows: EAGVAQSPRYKIIEKRQSVAFWCNPISGHATLYWYQQILGQGPKLLIQFQNNGVVDDSQLPKDRFSAERLKGVDSTLKIQPAKLEDSAVYLCASSWGPDALETQYFGPGTRLLVL.

This chain uses TRBV28 with TRBJ1-2; maybe TRBD1 (5 bases). This CDR3 has 15 residues. Trimming took 3 bases from V and 2 from J, leaving 13 bases between them. The germline CDR1 and CDR2 sequences are MDHEN and SYDVKM. This CDR3 is CASSLGGDGNYGYTF. CDR3 DNA sequence: TGTGCCAGCAGTTTGGGGGGGGACGGAAACTATGGCTACACCTTC.

This clone occurred a few times. The rearrangement joins TRBV11-2 to TRBJ2-2, with TRBD2 identical over 13 bases. Unmatched junction bases numbered 11, after V lost 6 bases and J lost 7 bases. The germline V gene encodes CDR1 SGHAT and CDR2 FQNNGV. The CDR3 totals 17 residues. This CDR3 is CASSHGLAGAYSGELFF. CDR3 DNA: TGTGCCAGCAGTCACGGACTAGCGGGGGCCTACAGCGGGGAGCTGTTTTTT.

The rearrangement joins TRBV5-1 to TRBJ2-3; a weak D match, TRBD1 (6 bases). The CDR3 loop spans 12 amino acids. Germline CDR1 is SGHRS and CDR2 is YFSETQ. V dropped 4 bases and J dropped 5 bases, with 8 bases sitting between them. CDR3 protein: CASSVTGDTQYF. CDR3 DNA: TGCGCCAGCAGCGTGACAGGAGATACGCAGTATTTT.

This chain links TRBV5-5 with TRBJ1-1; D remains unclear. CDR1 is SGHKS, CDR2 YYEKEE, per germline (reference sequence). The CDR3 runs 14 residues. V lost 0 bases and J 2 bases, leaving 8 bases between the germline ends. CDR3 in amino acids: CASSLVAYNTEAFF. CDR3 DNA sequence: TGTGCCAGCAGCTTGGTCGCGTACAACACTGAAGCTTTCTTT.

The rearrangement links TRBV10-2 to TRBJ2-3; 10 bases fit TRBD2. The CDR3 length is 15 residues. V was clipped by 8 bases and J by 4 bases; unmatched bases: 9. The germline gives CDR1 WSHSY, CDR2 SAAADI. In DNA, the CDR3 is TGCGCCAGCCGGCCTAGCGGGAGCGTTGCAGATACGCAGTATTTT. Its translation is CASRPSGSVADTQYF.

The chain recombines TRBV7-3 with TRBJ2-2, with 7 bases matching TRBD1. The V gene end was trimmed by 4 bases and the J gene end by 4 bases; junction bases not matched to a gene: 3. This CDR3 has 14 amino acids. CDR1 and CDR2 from the germline V gene are SGHTA and FQGTGA. The CDR3 DNA follows: TGTGCCAGCAGCTCCCGACAGGGCACCGGGGAGCTGTTTTTT. Amino acids: CASSSRQGTGELFF.

CDR3 sequence reads: CASSVETSWYNEQFF. CDR3 bases: TGTGCCAGCAGCGTAGAAACTAGCTGGTACAATGAGCAGTTCTTC. This chain links TRBV9 with TRBJ2-1, with D perhaps matching TRBD2 (6 bases). Germline values: CDR1 SGDLS, CDR2 YYNGEE. The CDR3 spans 15 residues. The ends were cut back, 0 bases at V and 4 bases at J, with 11 bases in the middle. Looking up the rest from reference TRBV9 and TRBJ2-1 gives the full variable domain: DSGVTQTPKHLITATGQRVTLRCSPRSGDLSVYWYQQSLDQGLQFLIQYYNGEERAKGNILERFSAQQFPDLHSELNLSSLELGDSALYFCASSVETSWYNEQFFGPGTRLTVL.

The V call is TRBV7-9, the J call TRBJ2-7; D is possibly TRBD2 (5 bases). V was clipped by 5 bases and J by 5 bases, with 22 bases between them. This CDR3 spans 16 amino acids. Germline CDR1 and CDR2: SEHNR and FQNEAQ (reference sequence). Written as DNA, the CDR3 is TGTGCCAGCAGCGTTCACGGACTGCCGGGCGCCCACGAGCAGTACTTC. Amino acid sequence: CASSVHGLPGAHEQYF.

V usage is TRBV5-5 and J usage is TRBJ1-5; D might be TRBD1 (6 bases). The V end lost 4 bases, the J end lost 1 base, and 12 bases lay between the germline ends. This CDR3 has 15 residues. Germline values: CDR1 SGHKS, CDR2 YYEKEE (reference sequence). The CDR3 protein is CASSGQGQSNQPQHF. The CDR3 nucleotides are TGTGCCAGCAGCGGGCAGGGGCAGAGCAATCAGCCCCAGCATTTT.

The chain uses TRBV6-1 and TRBJ1-2, with D unresolved. The CDR3 runs 13 residues. V lost 8 bases and J lost 2, with 12 bases in between. Germline CDR1 MNHNS, CDR2 SASEGT. CDR3 region: CASDRVPNYGYTF. In nucleotides, the CDR3 is TGTGCCAGCGATCGGGTCCCAAACTATGGCTACACCTTC.

This clone appeared a single time. The chain uses TRBV29-1 and TRBJ2-7; 8 bases agree with TRBD1. The trim removed 4 bases at V and 1 base at J, leaving 9 bases unmatched. Germline V gives CDR1 SQVTM, CDR2 ANQGSEA. CDR3 length: 15 residues. The CDR3 bases are TGCAGCGTTGGCTACAGGGGGAGGCGGTCCTACGAGCAGTACTTC. This codes for CSVGYRGRRSYEQYF.

The chain couples TRBV2 to TRBJ2-1; TRBD2 matches 7 bases. The CDR3 is made up of 15 amino acids. V lost 0 bases, J lost 8 bases, and 7 bases stayed unmatched. CDR1 and CDR2 from the germline V gene are SNHLY and FYNNEI. The CDR3 region has the DNA TGTGCCAGCAGTGAAGCATCGGGGGGTCGGGATGAGCAGTTCTTC. Its translation is CASSEASGGRDEQFF. Using reference TRBV2 and TRBJ2-1 for the parts outside the CDR3, the full variable domain is EPEVTQTPSHQVTQMGQEVILRCVPISNHLYFYWYRQILGQKVEFLVSFYNNEISEKSEIFDDQFSVERPDGSNFTLKIRSTKLEDSAMYFCASSEASGGRDEQFFGPGTRLTVL.

The CDR3 bases are TGTGCCAGCAGACGTAGACAGGGGAGCGGCTATGGCTACACCTTC. Amino acid sequence: CASRRRQGSGYGYTF. The rearrangement uses TRBV5-8 and TRBJ1-2; 8 bases line up with TRBD1. After removal of 5 bases from V and 4 bases from J, the junction contained 10 bases not matched to a gene. This CDR3 is 15 amino acids long. Germline CDR1 is SGHTS and CDR2 is YDEGEE.

CDR3 sequence reads: CASSLAGLAGTQETQYF. The CDR3 DNA sequence: TGTGCCAGCAGCTTAGCTGGCCTAGCGGGGACCCAAGAGACCCAGTACTTC. This chain links TRBV7-8 with TRBJ2-5; 9 bases map to TRBD2. Germline CDR1 and CDR2: SGHVS and FQNEAQ. Trimming took 0 bases from V and 1 from J; bases not matched to a gene: 6. This CDR3 has 17 residues.

As DNA, the CDR3 is TGCGCCAGCAGCTTGGTAATTAGCGGGAACAATGAGCAGTTCTTC. Its translation: CASSLVISGNNEQFF. This chain connects TRBV5-1 to TRBJ2-1; 8 positions agree with TRBD2. The CDR3 is made up of 15 amino acids. With 0 bases clipped from V and 5 bases from J, the junction kept 4 bases outside the gene matches. CDR1 and CDR2 (germline): SGHRS, YFSETQ. Combining the CDR3 with reference TRBV5-1 and TRBJ2-1 gives the whole variable domain KAGVTQTPRYLIKTRGQQVTLSCSPISGHRSVSWYQQTPGQGLQFLFEYFSETQRNKGNFPGRFSGRQFSNSRSEMNVSTLELGDSALYLCASSLVISGNNEQFFGPGTRLTVL.

The chain is built from TRBV27 and TRBJ1-2, with a possible D match to TRBD1 (6 bases). CDR1 and CDR2 from the germline V gene are MNHEY and SMNVEV (reference sequence). The CDR3 is 15 residues long. The germline V and J ends were trimmed by 5 bases and 4 bases, with 17 bases remaining between them. The CDR3 DNA follows: TGTGCCAGCAGTATAAACAGGGAGCGGGGCTATGGCTACACCTTC. Its translation is CASSINRERGYGYTF.

The rearrangement links TRBV4-2 to TRBJ1-3; possibly TRBD1 for D (5 bases). Trimming pared 0 bases from V and 1 base from J, leaving 7 bases between. Germline CDR1 and CDR2: LGHNA and YNFKEQ. The CDR3 has 15 amino acids. The DNA for the CDR3 is TGTGCCAGCAGCCAAGATGGGGGGTCTGGAAACACCATATATTTT. Its translation is CASSQDGGSGNTIYF.

The chain uses TRBV5-1 and TRBJ2-3, with 7 bases matching TRBD2. V gave up 5 bases and J gave up 3 bases; unmatched junction bases: 6. This CDR3 has 14 amino acids. Germline V gene lookup returns CDR1 SGHRS and CDR2 YFSETQ. Here the CDR3 reads CASRWTRPTDTQYF. The CDR3 nucleotides read TGCGCCAGCAGATGGACTAGACCTACAGATACGCAGTATTTT.

This chain connects TRBV5-4 to TRBJ2-7; 7 bases match TRBD2. The CDR3 is 14 residues long. Germline-derived CDR1 and CDR2 are SGHNT and YYREEE (reference sequence). Trimming at V came to 1 base and at J to 2 bases, leaving 3 bases not matched to a gene. This CDR3 is CASSLMAGAYEQYF. CDR3 sequence (DNA): TGTGCCAGCAGCTTGATGGCGGGAGCCTACGAGCAGTACTTC.

This chain links TRBV28 with TRBJ1-4; no definite D call. V lost 6 bases to trimming and J lost 7 bases, with 12 bases between them. Germline assignment: CDR1 MDHEN and CDR2 SYDVKM. The CDR3 has 13 residues. CDR3 nucleotides: TGTGCCAGCAGACCCGGACTTGGTGAAAAACTGTTTTTT. It specifies CASRPGLGEKLFF. The entire variable domain, with the rest obtained from reference TRBV28 and TRBJ1-4, is as follows: DVKVTQSSRYLVKRTGEKVFLECVQDMDHENMFWYRQDPGLGLRLIYFSYDVKMKEKGDIPEGYSVSREKKERFSLILESASTNQTSMYLCASRPGLGEKLFFGSGTQLSVL.

This chain connects TRBV7-6 to TRBJ2-3; 8 nucleotides line up with TRBD2. Germline values: CDR1 SGHVS, CDR2 FNYEAQ. V gave up 1 base and J gave up 0 bases; unmatched junction bases: 6. This CDR3 comprises 17 residues. CDR3: CASSLGVLAGSTDTQYF. The CDR3 DNA sequence: TGTGCCAGCAGCTTAGGGGTGCTAGCGGGTAGCACAGATACGCAGTATTTT.

The chain joins TRBV2 to TRBJ2-7, with 10 bases lining up with TRBD1. V trimming: 5 bases; J trimming: 3 bases; junction bases outside the gene matches: 7. The CDR3 sequence is 15 residues long. Germline CDR1 SNHLY, CDR2 FYNNEI. The CDR3 region has the DNA TGTGCCAGCAGTTTTGGACAGGGGGTACTCTACGAGCAGTACTTC. This encodes CASSFGQGVLYEQYF.